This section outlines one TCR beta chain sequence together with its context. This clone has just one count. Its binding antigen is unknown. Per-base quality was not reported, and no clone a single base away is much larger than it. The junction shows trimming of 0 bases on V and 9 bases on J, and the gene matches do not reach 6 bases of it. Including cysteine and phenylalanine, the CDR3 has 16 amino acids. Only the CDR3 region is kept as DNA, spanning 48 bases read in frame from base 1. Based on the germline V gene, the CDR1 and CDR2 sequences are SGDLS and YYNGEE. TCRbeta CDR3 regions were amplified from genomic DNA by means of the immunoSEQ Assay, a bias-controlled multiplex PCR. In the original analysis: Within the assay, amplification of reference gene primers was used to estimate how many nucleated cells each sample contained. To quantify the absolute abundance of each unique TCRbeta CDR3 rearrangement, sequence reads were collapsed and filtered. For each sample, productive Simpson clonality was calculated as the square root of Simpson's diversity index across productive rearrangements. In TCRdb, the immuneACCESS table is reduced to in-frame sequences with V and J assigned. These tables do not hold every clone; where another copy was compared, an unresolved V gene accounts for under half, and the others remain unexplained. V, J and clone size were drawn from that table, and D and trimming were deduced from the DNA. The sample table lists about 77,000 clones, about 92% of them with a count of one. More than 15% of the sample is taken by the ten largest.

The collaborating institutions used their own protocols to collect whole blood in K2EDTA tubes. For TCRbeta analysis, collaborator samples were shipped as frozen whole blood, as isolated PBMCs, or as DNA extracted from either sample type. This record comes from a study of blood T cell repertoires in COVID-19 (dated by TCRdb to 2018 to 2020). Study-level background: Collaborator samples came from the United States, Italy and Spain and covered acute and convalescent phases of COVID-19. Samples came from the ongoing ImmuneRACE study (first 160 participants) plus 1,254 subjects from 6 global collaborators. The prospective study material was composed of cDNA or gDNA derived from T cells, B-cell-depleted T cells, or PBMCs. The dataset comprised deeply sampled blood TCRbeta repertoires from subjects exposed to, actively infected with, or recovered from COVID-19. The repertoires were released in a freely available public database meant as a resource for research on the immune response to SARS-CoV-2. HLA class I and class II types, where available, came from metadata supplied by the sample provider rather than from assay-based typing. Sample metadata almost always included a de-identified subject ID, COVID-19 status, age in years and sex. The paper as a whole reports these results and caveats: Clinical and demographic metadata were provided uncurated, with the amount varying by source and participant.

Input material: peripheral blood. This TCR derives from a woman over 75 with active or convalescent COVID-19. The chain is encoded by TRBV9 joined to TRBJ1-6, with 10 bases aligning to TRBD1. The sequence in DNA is TGTGCCAGCAGCGTAGGGGGAGACAGGGGGCCTTCACCCCTCCACTTT. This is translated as CASSVGGDRGPSPLHF.